Presented here are 3 T cell receptor beta chains from one specimen sequenced in a study of identical twins. TCRdb re-called the 5' RACE reads with MiXCR, one entry per CDR3 protein. Among under 450,000 distinct CDR3 sequences, approximately 17% were seen once, and the ten largest hold roughly 12%. The sample was naive T cells sorted from blood. These receptors were taken from a man aged 50 or older in good health.

For this clonotype: A much larger clone lies one base from this, so it may be a read error. V usage is TRBV20-1 and J usage is TRBJ1-5; D unresolved. The CDR3 length is 12 residues. Germline-derived CDR1 and CDR2 are DFQATT and SNEGSKA (reference sequence). CDR3 amino acids: CSARGGGQPRHF. Here the CDR3 DNA reads TGCAGTGCTAGAGGGGGAGGGCAGCCCCGGCATTTT.

This clonotype was counted only a few times. V and J are TRBV6-1 and TRBJ2-1, with 8 bases identical to TRBD1. J lost 5 bases, V lost 7 bases, and 13 bases had no gene match. This CDR3 has 16 amino acids. Germline-derived CDR1 and CDR2 are MNHNS and SASEGT. The DNA for the CDR3 is TGTGCCAGCAACCAAGGACAGGGAATCCCCAACAATGAGCAGTTCTTC. This sequence encodes CASNQGQGIPNNEQFF.

This clonotype was seen repeatedly, ten times or more. V and J are TRBV12-3 or TRBV12-4 and TRBJ2-1; D not certain. There are 11 residues in the CDR3. V shed 8 bases and J shed 9 bases, with 11 bases lying between them. The CDR3 sequence: CASRVSGEQFF. For the CDR3, the DNA is TGTGCCAGCCGTGTGTCGGGTGAGCAGTTCTTC.